This T cell receptor (beta chain) came from a study of early T cells in non-severe SARS-CoV-2 infection. Study-wide background: Unsorted whole blood bulk RNA was sequenced, with unpaired chains. Overall study findings and caveats: VDJdb-based annotation leaned toward anti-spike CD8 responses and missed private and CD4 specificities.

V was clipped by 6 bases and J by 0 bases; unmatched bases: 4. The CDR3 covers 14 residues. Individual cDNA molecules each received unique molecular identifiers attached to them. TCRdb redid the calling of the 5' RACE reads with MiXCR, one entry per CDR3 protein. In the table there are 75,000 to 80,000 distinct CDR3 sequences, roughly 12% of which are singletons. This clonotype has a count of ten or more. As yet, its antigen is unknown. The gene calls are TRBV12-3 or TRBV12-4 and TRBJ1-2; 7 positions agree with TRBD1. The origin of this receptor is an adult who was a healthcare worker with PCR-confirmed SARS-CoV-2 infection or an uninfected control (not recorded which). This specimen was whole blood, taken at baseline. As DNA, the CDR3 is TGTGCCAGCAGCCCAGGGACAGCTAACTATGGCTACACCTTC. It codes for CASSPGTANYGYTF.